This passage covers 27 T cell receptor beta chains from one sample sequenced in a study of T cells in Graves' hyperthyroidism and ophthalmopathy. RNA transcripts provided the source from which TCR beta CDR3 regions were amplified. The TCR CDR3 first-round RT-PCR relied on the HTBI primer set. TCRdb fed the multiplex PCR reads into MiXCR, producing one record per CDR3 protein. Among fewer than 700,000 distinct CDR3 sequences listed, 15% to 20% were seen once. Sequenced: blood. These receptor sequences come from a woman under 30 with Graves' ophthalmopathy.

This clonotype showed up many times. The chain's CDR3 is CASSQDEGATNTEAFF. CDR3 DNA sequence: TGCGCCAGCAGCCAAGATGAAGGGGCCACGAACACTGAAGCTTTCTTT. The V gene is TRBV4-1, the J gene TRBJ1-1, with D maybe TRBD1 (5 bases). V dropped 0 bases and J dropped 1 base, with 12 bases sitting between them. The CDR3 is 16 residues long. Germline-derived CDR1 and CDR2 are MGHRA and YSYEKL.

This clonotype showed up many times. V usage is TRBV12-3 or TRBV12-4 and J usage is TRBJ2-5; 8 bases are a match to TRBD1. V lost 6 bases to trimming and J lost 6 bases; unmatched junction nucleotides: 12. The CDR3 totals 15 residues. Here the CDR3 reads CASSIQGAHLQTQYF. The CDR3 DNA reads TGTGCCAGCAGCATTCAGGGGGCGCATTTGCAGACCCAGTACTTC.

This clonotype has just a few counts. The DNA for the CDR3 is TGCAGCGTTGAAATGCAGGGCCGCTCTGGGGCCAACGTCCTGACTTTC. Its protein is CSVEMQGRSGANVLTF. V gene TRBV29-1 combines with J gene TRBJ2-6, with D perhaps matching TRBD1 (5 bases). V lost 2 bases and J lost 0, with 11 bases in between. CDR1 is SQVTM and CDR2 is ANQGSEA in the germline V gene. CDR3 length: 16 amino acids. The variable domain in full, completed from reference TRBV29-1 and TRBJ2-6, reads SAVISQKPSRDICQRGTSLTIQCQVDSQVTMMFWYRQQPGQSLTLIATANQGSEATYESGFVIDKFPISRPNLTFSTLTVSNMSPEDSSIYLCSVEMQGRSGANVLTFGAGSRLTVL.

The chain uses TRBV20-1 and TRBJ2-5; 11 nucleotides line up with TRBD2. Germline CDR1 reads DFQATT; CDR2 reads SNEGSKA (reference sequence). V dropped 2 bases and J dropped 5; count of bases not matched to a gene: 7. The CDR3 contains 15 residues. The CDR3 reads CSARPELAGEETQYF. The DNA for the CDR3 is TGCAGTGCTAGACCCGAACTAGCGGGGGAGGAGACCCAGTACTTC.

This clonotype was counted between two and nine times. The chain employs TRBV12-3 or TRBV12-4 and TRBJ2-1; 7 bases align to TRBD2. This CDR3 is 15 amino acids long. The V and J ends lost 3 bases and 6 bases, in that order; junction bases with no gene match: 8. DNA of the CDR3: TGTGCCAGCAGTTTGGCGGCGGGAGTGTTCAATGAGCAGTTCTTC. Translated, it gives CASSLAAGVFNEQFF.

This clonotype has a count of ten or more. V and J are TRBV5-5 and TRBJ2-3; TRBD1 aligns across 8 bases. The J segment lost 7 bases and the V segment lost 3 bases, leaving 7 bases of the junction unmatched. CDR3 length: 14 amino acids. In germline, CDR1 is SGHKS, CDR2 YYEKEE (reference sequence). CDR3 nucleotide sequence: TGTGCCAGCAGCTCCGGGACAGGAACTAATACGCAGTATTTT. Its protein is CASSSGTGTNTQYF.

Worth noting for this clonotype: Possible read error: a much larger clone is one base away. The V gene is TRBV5-1, the J gene TRBJ1-5, with D possibly TRBD1 on 5 matching bases. The CDR3 is 14 residues long. Germline values: CDR1 SGHRS, CDR2 YFSETQ. Trimming cost V 4 bases and J 0 bases, with 8 bases left between them. For the CDR3, the DNA is TGCGCCAGCAGCCCGGACATTAGCAATCAGCCCCAGCATTTT. Amino acids: CASSPDISNQPQHF.

Notes on this clonotype: Given a much more abundant clone one base away, this may be a read error. The gene calls are TRBV7-3 and TRBJ2-1; the match to TRBD2 covers 12 bases. CDR1 SGHTA and CDR2 FQGTGA come from the germline V gene. The CDR3 is 17 residues long. CDR3 amino acids: CASGHTGLAGNSGEQFF. CDR3 nucleotide sequence: TGCGCCAGCGGCCACACAGGACTAGCGGGAAATTCCGGTGAGCAGTTCTTC. The whole variable domain, filled in from reference TRBV7-3 and TRBJ2-1, reads GAGVSQTPSNKVTEKGKYVELRCDPISGHTALYWYRQSLGQGPEFLIYFQGTGAADDSGLPNDRFFAVRPEGSVSTLKIQRTERGDSAVYLCASGHTGLAGNSGEQFFGPGTRLTVL.

This chain uses TRBV10-3 with TRBJ2-3; 9 bases agree with TRBD1. There are 16 residues in the CDR3. V gave up 6 bases and J gave up 3 bases; unmatched junction bases: 10. Germline V gene lookup returns CDR1 ENHRY and CDR2 SYGVKD. CDR3 nucleotides: TGTGCCATCAGGAGGGGACAGGGTTCCAAGACAGATACGCAGTATTTT. Translated: CAIRRGQGSKTDTQYF.

At least ten counts were recorded for this clonotype. The rearrangement uses TRBV4-2 and TRBJ2-6; D gene ambiguous. The CDR3 consists of 16 residues. Germline CDR1 and CDR2: LGHNA and YNFKEQ. V was clipped by 1 base and J by 0 bases, with 7 bases between them. The CDR3: CASSQGGISGANVLTF. Here the CDR3 DNA reads TGTGCCAGCAGCCAAGGAGGAATCTCTGGGGCCAACGTCCTGACTTTC.

This clonotype was seen only a few times. Since a much larger clone is just one base distant, this may be a read error. The V call is TRBV9, the J call TRBJ2-3; D remains unclear. CDR3 length equals 12 residues. Trimming stripped 3 bases from V and 2 bases from J, with 4 bases between. Germline lookup yields CDR1 SGDLS and CDR2 YYNGEE. The CDR3 protein is CASSGLTDTQYF. CDR3 DNA sequence: TGTGCCAGCAGCGGACTCACAGATACGCAGTATTTT.

This clonotype was recorded at least ten times. The rearrangement joins TRBV12-3 or TRBV12-4 to TRBJ2-1; 13 bases are shared with TRBD2. The CDR3 runs to 15 residues. Unmatched junction bases numbered 4, after V lost 2 bases and J lost 9 bases. Here the CDR3 reads CASSLRTSGGSEQFF. CDR3 nucleotides: TGTGCCAGCAGTTTACGGACTAGCGGGGGTAGTGAGCAGTTCTTC.

CDR3 nucleotide sequence: TGTGCCTGGAGCAGTGGTTACGAGCAGTACTTC. Translating it yields CAWSSGYEQYF. The chain is built from TRBV30 and TRBJ2-7; D uncertain. The V gene lost 3 bases and the J gene lost 4 bases, with 7 bases spanning the gap. Germline V gene sequence: CDR1 GTSNPN, CDR2 SVGIG (reference sequence). CDR3 length equals 11 residues.

The sample holds many counts of this clonotype. This chain joins TRBV7-9 and TRBJ1-2, with 7 bases matching TRBD1. The CDR3 has 14 amino acids. The V gene's germline CDR1 is SEHNR and CDR2 FQNEAQ (reference sequence). V shed 2 bases and J 6 bases; nucleotides not matched to a gene: 6. In DNA, the CDR3 is TGTGCCAGCAGCTTATTGGAGGGGGCTAATGGCTACACCTTC. Protein: CASSLLEGANGYTF.

The chain couples TRBV7-9 to TRBJ1-2; D may be TRBD1 (5 bases). Germline values: CDR1 SEHNR, CDR2 FQNEAQ (reference sequence). The CDR3 sequence is 15 residues long. Trimming took 3 bases from V and 3 from J, leaving 14 bases between them. In DNA, the CDR3 is TGTGCCAGCAGCTTCTCCCAGGGTTCCTACTATGGCTACACCTTC. Translation gives CASSFSQGSYYGYTF.

This clonotype was observed a handful of times. This chain links TRBV4-2 with TRBJ2-1; perhaps TRBD2 as D (6 bases). Germline V gene data show CDR1 as LGHNA and CDR2 as YNFKEQ. The CDR3 consists of 15 residues. Trimming took off 1 base at V and 3 bases at J, with 10 bases between the two ends. The CDR3 DNA reads TGTGCCAGCAGCCAAGTATCAGCGGGCTACAATGAGCAGTTCTTC. It translates to CASSQVSAGYNEQFF.

The sample holds many counts of this clonotype. The chain has TRBV28 and TRBJ2-5, with a possible D match to TRBD2 (5 bases). Germline V CDR1 and CDR2: MDHEN, SYDVKM. Trimming took off 9 bases at V and 5 bases at J, with 10 bases between the two ends. The CDR3 is made up of 11 amino acids. For the CDR3, the DNA is TGTGCCAGTGGGGAGTTCGAGACCCAGTACTTC. Translation: CASGEFETQYF.

This clonotype showed up many times. This sequence joins TRBV6-1 and TRBJ2-3; 9 bases line up with TRBD2. In germline, CDR1 is MNHNS, CDR2 SASEGT. J gave up 5 bases and V 6 bases, and 12 bases lay outside the gene matches. The CDR3 covers 16 residues. The CDR3 sequence is CASRPGVAGELDTQYF. As DNA, the CDR3 is TGTGCCAGCAGACCTGGGGTAGCGGGGGAGTTAGATACGCAGTATTTT.

In its sample, this clonotype was seen many times. This chain connects TRBV6-1 to TRBJ2-3, with 9 bases that match TRBD1. CDR1 MNHNS and CDR2 SASEGT come from the germline V gene. V was clipped by 6 bases and J by 0 bases; unmatched bases: 7. The CDR3 covers 16 residues. The chain's CDR3 is CASRGQGPDSTDTQYF. The CDR3 nucleotides read TGTGCCAGCAGGGGACAGGGTCCGGATAGCACAGATACGCAGTATTTT.

This clonotype appeared many times. The chain joins TRBV2 to TRBJ2-7; the match to TRBD1 covers 9 bases. This CDR3 has 13 amino acids. V dropped 6 bases and J dropped 6; count of bases not matched to a gene: 6. In germline, CDR1 is SNHLY, CDR2 FYNNEI. The CDR3 region is CASRHGTGFEQYF. CDR3 DNA sequence: TGTGCCAGCAGACACGGGACAGGGTTCGAGCAGTACTTC.

This clonotype was counted at least ten times. The chain couples TRBV30 to TRBJ1-4; no clear D gene. Per germline, CDR1 GTSNPN and CDR2 SVGIG (reference sequence). With 4 bases removed from V and 8 bases from J, the gap between germline ends came to 5 bases. CDR3 length: 10 residues. The DNA of the CDR3 is TGTGCCTGGAAGGAGGAAAAACTGTTTTTT. As protein: CAWKEEKLFF.

There are many counts of this clonotype. The chain links TRBV13 to TRBJ1-1, with D perhaps matching TRBD1 (6 bases). This CDR3 contains 16 residues. Trimming took 4 bases from V and 1 from J, leaving 16 bases between them. CDR1 PRHDT and CDR2 FYEKMQ come from the germline V gene (reference sequence). The CDR3 bases are TGTGCCAGCAGCTCCACTAACAGGGAAAGGAACACTGAAGCTTTCTTT. Its translation is CASSSTNRERNTEAFF.

CDR3 coding DNA: TGCAGCGTGTTCAACCAGGGGAAATTGGGCACAGATACGCAGTATTTT. Protein product: CSVFNQGKLGTDTQYF. The chain couples TRBV29-1 to TRBJ2-3, with D possibly TRBD1 on 6 matching bases. CDR3 length: 16 amino acids. Germline V lookup: CDR1 SQVTM, CDR2 ANQGSEA. Trimming shortened V by 6 bases and J by 1 base, and 20 bases separated the two germline ends.

The chain couples TRBV6-1 to TRBJ1-5, with D maybe TRBD1 (5 bases). The CDR3 is made up of 13 amino acids. Germline values: CDR1 MNHNS, CDR2 SASEGT. V shed 7 bases and J shed 0 bases, with 7 bases lying between them. The CDR3 protein is CASMGPSNQPQHF. DNA for the CDR3: TGTGCCAGCATGGGGCCTAGCAATCAGCCCCAGCATTTT.

The chain joins TRBV6-9 to TRBJ2-1; a possible D gene is TRBD1 (6 bases). V shed 6 bases and J shed 0 bases, with 15 bases lying between them. The germline gives CDR1 MNHGY, CDR2 SVAAGI. This CDR3 has 16 residues. CDR3 protein: CASSYRVQDSYNEQFF. CDR3 DNA sequence: TGTGCCAGCAGCTACAGGGTACAAGACTCCTACAATGAGCAGTTCTTC.

A word on this clonotype: A read error may account for a junction end that differs from germline. The gene calls are TRBV13 and TRBJ2-7; the match to TRBD2 covers 15 bases. CDR3 length: 24 amino acids. Germline lookup yields CDR1 PRHDT and CDR2 FYEKMQ (reference sequence). The CDR3 sequence: CASSQEYPPYRTSGRAGSPYEQYF. In nucleotides, the CDR3 is TGCGCCAGCAGCCAAGAATATCCCCCCTACCGGACTAGCGGGAGGGCCGGATCTCCCTACGAGCAGTACTTC.

This clonotype was observed many times. This chain connects TRBV5-1 to TRBJ2-3, with D uncertain. Trimming left V 4 bases short and J 3 bases short, with 12 bases between. The CDR3 runs to 14 residues. Germline CDR1 SGHRS, CDR2 YFSETQ. The CDR3 DNA reads as TGCGCCAGCAGCCCGGGTGATAGAACAGATACGCAGTATTTT. Protein: CASSPGDRTDTQYF.